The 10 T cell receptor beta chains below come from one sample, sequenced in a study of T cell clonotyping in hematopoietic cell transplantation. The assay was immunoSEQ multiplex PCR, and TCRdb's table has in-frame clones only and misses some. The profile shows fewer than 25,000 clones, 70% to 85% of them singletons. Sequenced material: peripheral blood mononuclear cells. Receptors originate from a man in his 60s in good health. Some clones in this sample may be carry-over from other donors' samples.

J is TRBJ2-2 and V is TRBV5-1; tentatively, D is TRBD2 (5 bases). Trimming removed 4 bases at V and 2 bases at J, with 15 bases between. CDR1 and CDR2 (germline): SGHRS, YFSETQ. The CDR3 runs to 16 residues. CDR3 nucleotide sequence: TGCGCCAGCAGCCCGATGGGCGCGGGCAACACCGGGGAGCTGTTTTTT. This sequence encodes CASSPMGAGNTGELFF.

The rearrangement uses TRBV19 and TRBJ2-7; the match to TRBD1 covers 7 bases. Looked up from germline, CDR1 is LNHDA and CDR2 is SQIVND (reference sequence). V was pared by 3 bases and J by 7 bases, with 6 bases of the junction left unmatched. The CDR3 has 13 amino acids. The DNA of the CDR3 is TGTGCCAGTAGTATTAGGCCAGGGGGAGAGCAGTACTTC. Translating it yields CASSIRPGGEQYF.

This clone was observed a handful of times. CDR3 residues: CASSYREQETQYF. The DNA of the CDR3 is TGTGCCAGCAGTTACCGGGAACAAGAGACCCAGTACTTC. The chain joins TRBV6-6 to TRBJ2-5; D is perhaps TRBD2 (5 bases). Per the germline V gene, CDR1 is MNHNY and CDR2 is SVGAGI (reference sequence). V lost 2 bases and J 2 bases, leaving 6 bases between the germline ends. The CDR3 has 13 residues.

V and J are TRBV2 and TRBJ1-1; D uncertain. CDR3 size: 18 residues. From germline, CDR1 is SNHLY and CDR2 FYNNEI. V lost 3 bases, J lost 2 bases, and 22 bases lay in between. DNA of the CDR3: TGTGCCAGCAGTGAGAACTCGGGAACCTTAACTTCTAACACTGAAGCTTTCTTT. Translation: CASSENSGTLTSNTEAFF.

CDR3 DNA: TGTGCCAGCAGCCCCCGTAGGCGGGAGGAGGGTGAGCAGTTCTTC. Residues: CASSPRRREEGEQFF. The chain is built from TRBV7-2 and TRBJ2-1; 8 bases are shared with TRBD2. The trim removed 5 bases at V and 9 bases at J, leaving 12 bases unmatched. The CDR3 length is 15 residues. The germline V gene encodes CDR1 SGHTA and CDR2 FQGNSA.

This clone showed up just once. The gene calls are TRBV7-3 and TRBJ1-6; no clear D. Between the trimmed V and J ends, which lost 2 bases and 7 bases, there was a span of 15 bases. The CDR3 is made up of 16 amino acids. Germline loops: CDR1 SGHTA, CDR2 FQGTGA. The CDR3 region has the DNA TGTGCCAGCAGCTTACAGCCGGCAGATCGAAATTCACCCCTCCACTTT. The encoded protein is CASSLQPADRNSPLHF.

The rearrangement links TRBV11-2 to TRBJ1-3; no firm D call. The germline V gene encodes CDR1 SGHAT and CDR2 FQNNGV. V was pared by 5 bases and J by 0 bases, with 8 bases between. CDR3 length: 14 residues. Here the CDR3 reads CASSPLSSGNTIYF. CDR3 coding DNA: TGTGCCAGCAGCCCACTAAGCTCTGGAAACACCATATATTTT.

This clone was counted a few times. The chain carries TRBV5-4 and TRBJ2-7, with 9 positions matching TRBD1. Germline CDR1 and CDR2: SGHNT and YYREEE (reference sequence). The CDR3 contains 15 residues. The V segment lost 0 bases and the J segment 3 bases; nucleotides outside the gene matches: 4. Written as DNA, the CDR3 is TGTGCCAGCAGCTTGGGGGACAGGGAGTACTACGAGCAGTACTTC. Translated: CASSLGDREYYEQYF.

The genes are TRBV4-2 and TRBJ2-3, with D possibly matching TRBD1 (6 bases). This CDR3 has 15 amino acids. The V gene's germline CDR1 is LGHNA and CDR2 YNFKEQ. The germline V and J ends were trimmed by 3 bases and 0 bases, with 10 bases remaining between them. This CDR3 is CASSQQQGSTDTQYF. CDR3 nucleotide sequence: TGTGCCAGCAGCCAGCAACAGGGTAGCACAGATACGCAGTATTTT.

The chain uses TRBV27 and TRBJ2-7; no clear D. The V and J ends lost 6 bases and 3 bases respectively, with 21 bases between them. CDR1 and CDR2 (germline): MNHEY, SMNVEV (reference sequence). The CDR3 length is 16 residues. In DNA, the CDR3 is TGTGCCAGCAGAACCCTGCGGCAGGTTTCAGACTACGAGCAGTACTTC. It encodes CASRTLRQVSDYEQYF.